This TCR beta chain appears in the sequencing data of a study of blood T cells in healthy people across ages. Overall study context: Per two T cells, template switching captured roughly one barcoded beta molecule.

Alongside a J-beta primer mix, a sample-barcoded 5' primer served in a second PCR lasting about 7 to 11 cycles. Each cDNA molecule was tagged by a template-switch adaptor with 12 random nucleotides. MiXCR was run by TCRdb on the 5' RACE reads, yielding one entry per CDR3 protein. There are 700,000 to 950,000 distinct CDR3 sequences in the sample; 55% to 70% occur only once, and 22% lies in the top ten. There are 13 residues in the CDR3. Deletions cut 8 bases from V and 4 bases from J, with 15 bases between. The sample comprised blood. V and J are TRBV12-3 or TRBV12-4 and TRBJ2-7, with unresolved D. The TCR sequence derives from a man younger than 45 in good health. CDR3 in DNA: TGTGCCAGCTCCATGGGGTACACTTACGAGCAGTACTTC. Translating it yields CASSMGYTYEQYF.